This entry is about one T cell receptor beta chain. As yet, its antigen is unknown. It was with 60 Vbeta and 13 Jbeta primers that the PCR ran. In the original workflow: Later, an analysis found about 83 million unique TCR beta chains, and about 10 million of these were shared. Clones were read by immunoSEQ multiplex PCR, and TCRdb kept only the in-frame ones, dropping some. From that table come the V and J calls and clone size; the DNA was used to work out D and trimming. This sample has fewer than 80,000 clones, with over 60% found just once. This sample is drawn from a study of cytomegalovirus exposure and HLA in healthy donors. Nominally healthy donors were sampled, though unrecorded immune exposures were likely. Study-wide findings and caveats: Most TCR sequences were rare, but some public TCRs occurred in many donors. Researchers had no immune exposure information except CMV serostatus available.

Sequenced: PBMCs. The sequence was obtained from a man over 45 in good health and CMV-seropositive.

CDR3 sequence: CASSVAGKGNEKLFF. The CDR3 coding sequence is TGTGCCAGCAGCGTAGCCGGGAAGGGTAATGAAAAACTGTTTTTT. The chain links TRBV9 to TRBJ1-4, with no clear D. The CDR3 covers 15 residues. V gave up 0 bases and J gave up 4 bases, with 10 bases separating them. CDR1 SGDLS and CDR2 YYNGEE come from the germline V gene.